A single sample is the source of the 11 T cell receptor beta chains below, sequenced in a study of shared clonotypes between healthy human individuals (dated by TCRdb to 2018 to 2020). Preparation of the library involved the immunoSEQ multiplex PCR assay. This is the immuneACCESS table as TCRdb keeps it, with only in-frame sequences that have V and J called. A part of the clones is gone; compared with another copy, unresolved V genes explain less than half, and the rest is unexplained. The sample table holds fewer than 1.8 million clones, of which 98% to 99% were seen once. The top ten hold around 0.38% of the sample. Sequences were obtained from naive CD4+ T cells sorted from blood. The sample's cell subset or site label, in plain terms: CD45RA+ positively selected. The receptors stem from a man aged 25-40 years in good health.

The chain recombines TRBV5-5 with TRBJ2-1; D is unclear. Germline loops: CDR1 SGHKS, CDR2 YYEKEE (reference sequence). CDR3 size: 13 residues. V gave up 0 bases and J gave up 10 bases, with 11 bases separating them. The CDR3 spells CASSLESRLEQFF. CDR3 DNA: TGTGCCAGCAGCTTGGAGTCCCGGTTGGAGCAGTTCTTC. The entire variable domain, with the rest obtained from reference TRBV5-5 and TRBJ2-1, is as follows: DAGVTQSPTHLIKTRGQQVTLRCSPISGHKSVSWYQQVLGQGPQFIFQYYEKEERGRGNFPDRFSARQFPNYSSELNVNALLLGDSALYLCASSLESRLEQFFGPGTRLTVL.

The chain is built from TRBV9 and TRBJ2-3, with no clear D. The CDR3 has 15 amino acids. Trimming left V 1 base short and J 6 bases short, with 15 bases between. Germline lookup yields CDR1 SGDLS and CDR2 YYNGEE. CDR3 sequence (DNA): TGTGCCAGCAGCGTATCGGCAATTAGGCAGGATACGCAGTATTTT. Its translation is CASSVSAIRQDTQYF.

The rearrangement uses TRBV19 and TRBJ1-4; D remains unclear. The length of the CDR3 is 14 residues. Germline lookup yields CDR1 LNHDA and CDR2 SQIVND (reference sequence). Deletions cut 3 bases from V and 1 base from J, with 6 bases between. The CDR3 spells CASSMSETNEKLFF. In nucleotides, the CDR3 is TGTGCCAGTAGTATGTCGGAAACTAATGAAAAACTGTTTTTT.

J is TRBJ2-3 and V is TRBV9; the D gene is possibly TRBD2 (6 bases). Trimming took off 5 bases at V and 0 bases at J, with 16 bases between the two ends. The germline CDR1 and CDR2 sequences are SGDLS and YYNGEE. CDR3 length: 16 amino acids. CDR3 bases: TGTGCCAGCAGTCGACGTAGCGGAACTAGCACAGATACGCAGTATTTT. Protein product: CASSRRSGTSTDTQYF.

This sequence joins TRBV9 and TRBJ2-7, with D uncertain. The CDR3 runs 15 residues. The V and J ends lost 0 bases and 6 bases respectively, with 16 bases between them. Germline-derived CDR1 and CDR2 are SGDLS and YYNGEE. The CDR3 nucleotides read TGTGCCAGCAGCGTAGCCGCTACCCCGTTGTTCGAGCAGTACTTC. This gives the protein CASSVAATPLFEQYF.

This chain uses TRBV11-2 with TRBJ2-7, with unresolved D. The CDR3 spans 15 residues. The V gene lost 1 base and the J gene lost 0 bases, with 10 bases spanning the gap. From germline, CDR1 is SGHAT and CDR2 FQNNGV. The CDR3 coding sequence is TGTGCCAGCAGCTTAGCGGCCAGTCGCTCCTACGAGCAGTACTTC. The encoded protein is CASSLAASRSYEQYF.

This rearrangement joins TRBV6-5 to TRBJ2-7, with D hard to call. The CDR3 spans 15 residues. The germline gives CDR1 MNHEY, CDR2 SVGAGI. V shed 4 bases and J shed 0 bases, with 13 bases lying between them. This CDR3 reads CASSSPFRSSYEQYF. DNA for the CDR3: TGTGCCAGCAGTTCCCCTTTCCGAAGCTCCTACGAGCAGTACTTC.

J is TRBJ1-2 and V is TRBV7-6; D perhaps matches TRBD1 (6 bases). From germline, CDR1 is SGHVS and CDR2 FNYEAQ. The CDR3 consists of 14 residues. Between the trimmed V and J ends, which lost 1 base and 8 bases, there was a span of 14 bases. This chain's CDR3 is CASSLEQTGFGYTF. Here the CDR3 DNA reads TGTGCCAGCAGCTTAGAACAGACAGGTTTCGGCTACACCTTC.

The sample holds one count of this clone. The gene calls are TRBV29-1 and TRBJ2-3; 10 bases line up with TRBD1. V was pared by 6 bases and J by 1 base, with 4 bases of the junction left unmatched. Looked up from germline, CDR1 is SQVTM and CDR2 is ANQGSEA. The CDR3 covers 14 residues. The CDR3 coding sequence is TGCAGCGTCGACGGGACAGGGGGCACAGATACGCAGTATTTT. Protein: CSVDGTGGTDTQYF.

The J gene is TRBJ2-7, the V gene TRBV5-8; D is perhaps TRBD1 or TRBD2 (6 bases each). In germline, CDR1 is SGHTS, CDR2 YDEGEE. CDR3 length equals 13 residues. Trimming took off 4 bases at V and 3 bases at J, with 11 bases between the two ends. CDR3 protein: CASSRGRGYEQYF. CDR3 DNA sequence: TGTGCCAGCAGCCGGGGGCGAGGCTACGAGCAGTACTTC.

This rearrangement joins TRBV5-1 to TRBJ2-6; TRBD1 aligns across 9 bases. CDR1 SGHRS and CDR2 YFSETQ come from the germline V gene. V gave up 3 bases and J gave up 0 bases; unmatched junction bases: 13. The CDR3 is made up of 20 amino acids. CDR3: CASSSISRQGGLSGANVLTF. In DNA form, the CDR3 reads TGCGCCAGCAGCTCCATATCAAGACAGGGGGGACTCTCTGGGGCCAACGTCCTGACTTTC. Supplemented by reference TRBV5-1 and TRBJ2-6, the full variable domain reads KAGVTQTPRYLIKTRGQQVTLSCSPISGHRSVSWYQQTPGQGLQFLFEYFSETQRNKGNFPGRFSGRQFSNSRSEMNVSTLELGDSALYLCASSSISRQGGLSGANVLTFGAGSRLTVL.